A single sample is the source of the 20 T cell receptor beta chains below, sequenced in a study of cytomegalovirus exposure and HLA in healthy donors. Vbeta (60) and Jbeta (13) primers were used in the PCR. Sequencing was performed with immunoSEQ multiplex PCR; in TCRdb, only in-frame clones are kept and a portion is missing. Among about 150,000 clones listed, about three quarters were seen once. The sequenced material came from PBMCs. The receptors were gathered from a woman aged 50 to 65 in good health and CMV-seropositive.

This clone was seen a handful of times. The gene calls are TRBV6-4 and TRBJ1-2; D gene ambiguous. Germline CDR1 reads MRHNA; CDR2 reads SNTAGT. V lost 4 bases to trimming and J lost 3 bases, with 9 bases between them. The CDR3 has 13 residues. The CDR3 region is CASSARHHYGYTF. Written as DNA, the CDR3 is TGTGCCAGCAGTGCCCGACATCACTATGGCTACACCTTC.

This clone was counted a few times. The CDR3 loop reads CASSLGGIRQGETQYF. Here the CDR3 DNA reads TGTGCCAGCAGCTTAGGCGGAATACGTCAGGGAGAGACCCAGTACTTC. The gene calls are TRBV7-2 and TRBJ2-5; D might be TRBD1 (5 bases). Germline V gene data show CDR1 as SGHTA and CDR2 as FQGNSA. V was clipped by 1 base and J by 4 bases, with 16 bases between them. The length of the CDR3 is 16 residues. Combining the CDR3 with reference TRBV7-2 and TRBJ2-5 gives the whole variable domain GAGVSQSPSNKVTEKGKDVELRCDPISGHTALYWYRQSLGQGLEFLIYFQGNSAPDKSGLPSDRFSAERTGGSVSTLTIQRTQQEDSAVYLCASSLGGIRQGETQYFGPGTRLLVL.

The rearrangement links TRBV11-3 to TRBJ2-1, with no clear D. The V and J ends lost 5 bases and 3 bases respectively, with 17 bases between them. CDR1 and CDR2 from the germline V gene are SGHNT and YENEEA. The CDR3 covers 16 residues. CDR3 loop: CASSPQQSSYYNEQFF. CDR3 DNA sequence: TGTGCCAGCAGCCCACAACAGAGTTCCTACTACAATGAGCAGTTCTTC.

This clone was seen just once. The chain links TRBV6-5 to TRBJ1-2; 9 bases match TRBD1. Germline V CDR1 and CDR2: MNHEY, SVGAGI. The CDR3 contains 14 residues. Trimming took 6 bases from V and 2 from J; bases not matched to a gene: 4. The CDR3 sequence: CASSRQGENYGYTF. CDR3 nucleotides: TGTGCCAGCAGCCGACAGGGGGAAAACTATGGCTACACCTTC.

The genes are TRBV25-1 and TRBJ2-7; 7 bases match TRBD1. The CDR3 runs 13 residues. Germline V lookup: CDR1 MGHDK, CDR2 SYGVNS. Trimming cost V 8 bases and J 9 bases; bases outside gene matches: 13. CDR3 protein: CASGTAVSKRQYF. As DNA, the CDR3 is TGTGCCAGCGGGACAGCCGTTTCTAAGAGGCAGTACTTC.

The rearrangement links TRBV15 to TRBJ1-1; D unresolved. The CDR3 runs 14 residues. Germline V gives CDR1 LNHNV, CDR2 YYDKDF (reference sequence). V lost 0 bases and J lost 5, with 10 bases in between. Written as DNA, the CDR3 is TGTGCCACCAGCAGAGATCAGGCAGGAACTGAAGCTTTCTTT. Translation gives CATSRDQAGTEAFF.

The genes are TRBV28 and TRBJ2-7; 9 nucleotides align to TRBD2. With 2 bases clipped from V and 1 base from J, the junction kept 3 bases outside the gene matches. CDR1 MDHEN and CDR2 SYDVKM come from the germline V gene. There are 15 residues in the CDR3. The CDR3 loop reads CASSLALAGSYEQYF. The CDR3 bases are TGTGCCAGCAGTTTAGCCCTAGCGGGGTCCTACGAGCAGTACTTC.

The J gene is TRBJ1-4, the V gene TRBV28, with D perhaps TRBD1 (5 bases). The CDR3 contains 14 residues. Germline V gives CDR1 MDHEN, CDR2 SYDVKM. The V end lost 1 base, the J end lost 8 bases, and 11 bases lay between the germline ends. The CDR3 region is CASSLSDNTEKLFF. DNA for the CDR3: TGTGCCAGCAGTTTATCGGACAACACCGAAAAACTGTTTTTT.

The chain recombines TRBV2 with TRBJ2-2, with a weak D call TRBD1 (6 bases). V shed 5 bases and J shed 0 bases, with 10 bases lying between them. This CDR3 comprises 15 residues. Germline V gives CDR1 SNHLY, CDR2 FYNNEI. This CDR3 reads CASSPGTPNTGELFF. The CDR3 DNA reads TGTGCCAGCAGTCCTGGGACACCGAACACCGGGGAGCTGTTTTTT.

This chain links TRBV18 with TRBJ1-1; D is unclear. Germline CDR1 is KGHSH and CDR2 is LQKENI. This CDR3 region has 14 residues. Trimming removed 2 bases at V and 3 bases at J, with 10 bases between. In nucleotides, the CDR3 is TGTGCCAGCTCACCAGGCATGGGAGACACTGAAGCTTTCTTT. Amino acids: CASSPGMGDTEAFF. Using reference TRBV18 and TRBJ1-1 for the parts outside the CDR3, the full variable domain is NAGVMQNPRHLVRRRGQEARLRCSPMKGHSHVYWYRQLPEEGLKFMVYLQKENIIDESGMPKERFSAEFPKEGPSILRIQQVVRGDSAAYFCASSPGMGDTEAFFGQGTRLTVV.

CDR3 sequence: CASSPFGEGAQGQETQYF. The CDR3 DNA sequence: TGTGCCAGCTCACCTTTCGGAGAGGGGGCGCAGGGGCAAGAGACCCAGTACTTC. The V call is TRBV18, the J call TRBJ2-5; TRBD1 matches 7 bases. This CDR3 is built from 18 residues. Trimming cost V 3 bases and J 2 bases; bases outside gene matches: 15. Germline CDR1 is KGHSH and CDR2 is LQKENI.

As to this clone: The junction differs from germline at one of its ends, possibly a read error. J is TRBJ2-5 and V is TRBV4-3; 11 bases line up with TRBD2. Per germline, CDR1 LGHNA and CDR2 YSLEER. This CDR3 region has 14 residues. CDR3 protein: CASSQVLTSGRTHF. DNA of the CDR3: TGCGCCAGCAGCCAAGTCCTAACTAGCGGGAGAACCCACTTC.

The V call is TRBV19, the J call TRBJ1-5; weak D call: TRBD1 (6 bases). V lost 7 bases and J lost 0, with 16 bases in between. Germline-derived CDR1 and CDR2 are LNHDA and SQIVND (reference sequence). CDR3 length equals 16 residues. Here the CDR3 reads CASKKRGDYSNQPQHF. CDR3 nucleotides: TGTGCCAGTAAGAAAAGGGGGGACTATAGCAATCAGCCCCAGCATTTT.

This chain connects TRBV6-1 to TRBJ1-1; 10 positions match TRBD1. This CDR3 is built from 12 residues. CDR1 is MNHNS and CDR2 is SASEGT in the germline V gene. V lost 6 bases and J lost 8; bases outside the gene matches: 3. This chain's CDR3 is CASRGQGLEAFF. The CDR3 bases are TGTGCCAGCAGGGGACAGGGGCTGGAAGCTTTCTTT.

This chain uses TRBV7-8 with TRBJ2-7; 7 nucleotides line up with TRBD1. Looked up from germline, CDR1 is SGHVS and CDR2 is FQNEAQ. Trimming cost V 4 bases and J 3 bases; bases outside gene matches: 3. This CDR3 comprises 13 residues. This CDR3 is CASSSRDSYEQYF. The CDR3 coding sequence is TGTGCCAGCAGCTCCCGGGACAGCTACGAGCAGTACTTC.

This chain connects TRBV2 to TRBJ2-3; D gene ambiguous. The V and J ends lost 8 bases and 2 bases respectively, with 14 bases between them. CDR3 length: 14 amino acids. In germline, CDR1 is SNHLY, CDR2 FYNNEI. In nucleotides, the CDR3 is TGTGCCAGCCACCGAAGCCTGAACACAGATACGCAGTATTTT. It yields the protein CASHRSLNTDTQYF.

The chain has TRBV6-5 and TRBJ2-3; D might be TRBD1 (5 bases). Trimming took off 6 bases at V and 2 bases at J, with 9 bases between the two ends. CDR1 is MNHEY and CDR2 is SVGAGI in the germline V gene. The CDR3 contains 13 residues. The CDR3 DNA follows: TGTGCCAGCAGACAGGCTGTCACAGATACGCAGTATTTT. Translation gives CASRQAVTDTQYF.

CDR3 nucleotide sequence: TGCAGCGTTGAACTATACTACGAGCAGTACTTC. Protein sequence: CSVELYYEQYF. V is TRBV29-1 and J is TRBJ2-7; no firm D call. The ends were cut back, 2 bases at V and 3 bases at J, with 5 bases in the middle. CDR1 and CDR2 (germline): SQVTM, ANQGSEA. This CDR3 has 11 amino acids.

The chain links TRBV4-3 to TRBJ2-5; 10 bases agree with TRBD2. CDR1 is LGHNA, CDR2 YSLEER, per germline. J was trimmed by 5 bases and V by 0 bases; bases with no gene match: 3. The CDR3 runs 15 residues. CDR3 amino acids: CASSQDLAGVETQYF. CDR3 sequence (DNA): TGCGCCAGCAGCCAAGATCTAGCGGGAGTTGAGACCCAGTACTTC.

The rearrangement links TRBV18 to TRBJ2-4, with D perhaps matching TRBD1 (7 bases). The CDR3 contains 17 residues. The V and J ends lost 3 bases and 0 bases respectively, with 15 bases between them. Germline-derived CDR1 and CDR2 are KGHSH and LQKENI. CDR3 loop: CASSPSQGGLAKNIQYF. The CDR3, as DNA: TGTGCCAGCTCACCTTCTCAGGGGGGACTAGCCAAAAACATTCAGTACTTC.